This T cell receptor (beta chain) was captured in a study of CD8 T cells in ankylosing spondylitis. A single record per CDR3 protein comes from TCRdb applying MiXCR to the 5' RACE reads. The sample gives over 130,000 distinct CDR3 sequences, around 45% of which show up once; approximately 16% is in the top ten. Germline CDR1 reads MNHEY; CDR2 reads SVGEGT. V lost 2 bases to trimming and J lost 6 bases, with 21 bases between them. This CDR3 has 17 amino acids. The chain carries TRBV6-2 or TRBV6-3 and TRBJ2-3; TRBD1 is a possible D gene (6 bases). The receptor comes from a male donor with ankylosing spondylitis. Material for sequencing was synovial fluid, either unsorted or a sorted T cell fraction (not recorded which). The CDR3 DNA reads TGTGCCAGCAGTTACCCCCTTTGGGGGCCCCCCGCGGATACGCAGTATTTT. Protein: CASSYPLWGPPADTQYF.